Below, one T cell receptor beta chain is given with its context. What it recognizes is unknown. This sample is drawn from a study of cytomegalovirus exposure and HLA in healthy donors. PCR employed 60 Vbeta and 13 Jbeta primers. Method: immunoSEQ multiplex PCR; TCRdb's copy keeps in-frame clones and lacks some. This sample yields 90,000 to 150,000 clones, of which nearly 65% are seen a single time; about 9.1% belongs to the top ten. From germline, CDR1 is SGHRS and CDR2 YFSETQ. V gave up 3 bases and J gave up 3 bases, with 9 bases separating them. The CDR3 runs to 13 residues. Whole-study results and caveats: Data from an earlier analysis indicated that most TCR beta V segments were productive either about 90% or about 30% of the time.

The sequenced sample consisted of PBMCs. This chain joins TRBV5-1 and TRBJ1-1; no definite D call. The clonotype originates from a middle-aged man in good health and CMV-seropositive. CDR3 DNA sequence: TGCGCCAGCAGCTCTTCGTCGGACACTGAAGCTTTCTTT. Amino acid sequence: CASSSSSDTEAFF.